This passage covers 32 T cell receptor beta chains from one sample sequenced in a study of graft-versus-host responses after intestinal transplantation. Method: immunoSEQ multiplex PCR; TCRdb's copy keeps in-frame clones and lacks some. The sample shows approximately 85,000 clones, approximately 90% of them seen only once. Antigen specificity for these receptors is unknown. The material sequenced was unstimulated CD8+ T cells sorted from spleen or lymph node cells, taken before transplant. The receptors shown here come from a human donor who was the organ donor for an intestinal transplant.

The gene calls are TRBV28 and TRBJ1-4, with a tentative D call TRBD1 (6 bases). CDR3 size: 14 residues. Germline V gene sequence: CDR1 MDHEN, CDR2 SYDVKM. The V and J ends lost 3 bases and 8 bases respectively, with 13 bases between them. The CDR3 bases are TGTGCCAGCAGTTTGGGGGGGGCTCGGGAAAAACTGTTTTTT. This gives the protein CASSLGGAREKLFF.

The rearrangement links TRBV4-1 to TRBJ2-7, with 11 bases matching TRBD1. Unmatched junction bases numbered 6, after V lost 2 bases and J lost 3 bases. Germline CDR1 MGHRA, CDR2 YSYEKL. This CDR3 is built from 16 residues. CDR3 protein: CASSQRPGQGVYEQYF. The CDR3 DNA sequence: TGCGCCAGCAGCCAACGACCGGGACAGGGGGTCTACGAGCAGTACTTC.

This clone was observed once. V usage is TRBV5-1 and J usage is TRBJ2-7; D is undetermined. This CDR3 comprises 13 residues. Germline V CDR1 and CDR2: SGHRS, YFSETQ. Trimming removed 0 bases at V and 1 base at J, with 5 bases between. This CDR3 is CASSLDISYEQYF. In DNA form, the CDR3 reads TGCGCCAGCAGCTTGGACATTTCCTACGAGCAGTACTTC.

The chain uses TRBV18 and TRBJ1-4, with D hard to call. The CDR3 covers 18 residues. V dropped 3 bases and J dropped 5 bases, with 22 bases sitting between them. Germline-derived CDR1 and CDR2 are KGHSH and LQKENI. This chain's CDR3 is CASSPEAPGSFTNEKLFF. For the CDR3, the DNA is TGTGCCAGCTCACCGGAAGCCCCCGGAAGCTTTACCAATGAAAAACTGTTTTTT.

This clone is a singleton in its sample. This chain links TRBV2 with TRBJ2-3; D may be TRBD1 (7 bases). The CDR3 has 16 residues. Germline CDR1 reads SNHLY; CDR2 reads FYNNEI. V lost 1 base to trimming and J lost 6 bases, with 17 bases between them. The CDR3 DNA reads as TGTGCCAGCAGTGAAGGCCCCGGGACAGCGGGCGATACGCAGTATTTT. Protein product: CASSEGPGTAGDTQYF.

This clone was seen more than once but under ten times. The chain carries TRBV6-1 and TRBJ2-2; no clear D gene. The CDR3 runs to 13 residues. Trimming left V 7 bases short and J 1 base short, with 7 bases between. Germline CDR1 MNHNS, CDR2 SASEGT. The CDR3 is CASIPQNTGELFF. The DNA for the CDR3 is TGTGCCAGCATCCCACAGAACACCGGGGAGCTGTTTTTT.

CDR3 nucleotides: TGTGCTAGTGGTTTGGTACTCGGACAGTTGGAGACCCAGTACTTC. This encodes CASGLVLGQLETQYF. The chain combines TRBV12-5 with TRBJ2-5, with D perhaps TRBD1 (6 bases). Looked up from germline, CDR1 is LGHNT and CDR2 is FRNRAP. V lost 0 bases and J lost 5, with 13 bases in between. This CDR3 region has 15 residues. Complete variable domain (other parts from reference TRBV12-5 and TRBJ2-5): DARVTQTPRHKVTEMGQEVTMRCQPILGHNTVFWYRQTMMQGLELLAYFRNRAPLDDSGMPKDRFSAEMPDATLATLKIQPSEPRDSAVYFCASGLVLGQLETQYFGPGTRLLVL.

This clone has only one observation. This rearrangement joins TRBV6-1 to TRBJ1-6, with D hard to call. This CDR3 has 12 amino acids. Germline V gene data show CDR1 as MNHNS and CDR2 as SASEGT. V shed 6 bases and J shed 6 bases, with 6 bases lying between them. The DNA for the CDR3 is TGTGCCAGCAGAAACAGTAATTCACCCCTCCACTTT. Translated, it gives CASRNSNSPLHF.

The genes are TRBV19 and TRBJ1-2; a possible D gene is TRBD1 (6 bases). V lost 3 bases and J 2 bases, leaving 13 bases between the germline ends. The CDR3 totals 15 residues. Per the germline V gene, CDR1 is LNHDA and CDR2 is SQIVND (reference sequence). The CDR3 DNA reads TGTGCCAGTAGTATGTTGGACAGTCCGAACTATGGCTACACCTTC. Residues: CASSMLDSPNYGYTF.

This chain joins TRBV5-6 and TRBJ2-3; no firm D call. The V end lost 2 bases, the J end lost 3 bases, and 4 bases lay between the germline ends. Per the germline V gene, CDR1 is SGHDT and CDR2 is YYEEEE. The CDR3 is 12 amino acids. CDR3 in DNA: TGTGCCAGCAGCTTAATGACAGATACGCAGTATTTT. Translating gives CASSLMTDTQYF. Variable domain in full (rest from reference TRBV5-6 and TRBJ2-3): DAGVTQSPTHLIKTRGQQVTLRCSPKSGHDTVSWYQQALGQGPQFIFQYYEEEERQRGNFPDRFSGHQFPNYSSELNVNALLLGDSALYLCASSLMTDTQYFGPGTRLTVL.

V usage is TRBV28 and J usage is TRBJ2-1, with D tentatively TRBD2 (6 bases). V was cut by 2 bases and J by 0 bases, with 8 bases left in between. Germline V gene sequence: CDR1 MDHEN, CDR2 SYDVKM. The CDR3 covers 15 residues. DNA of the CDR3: TGTGCCAGCAGTTTAGGGGAGGACTCCTACAATGAGCAGTTCTTC. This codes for CASSLGEDSYNEQFF. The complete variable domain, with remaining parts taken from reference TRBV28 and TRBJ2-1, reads DVKVTQSSRYLVKRTGEKVFLECVQDMDHENMFWYRQDPGLGLRLIYFSYDVKMKEKGDIPEGYSVSREKKERFSLILESASTNQTSMYLCASSLGEDSYNEQFFGPGTRLTVL.

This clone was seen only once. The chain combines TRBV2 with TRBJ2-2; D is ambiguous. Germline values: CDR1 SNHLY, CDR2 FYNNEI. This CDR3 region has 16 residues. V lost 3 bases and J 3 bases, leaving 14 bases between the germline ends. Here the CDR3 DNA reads TGTGCCAGCAGTGATTCGGAGAATCCGGACACCGGGGAGCTGTTTTTT. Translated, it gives CASSDSENPDTGELFF.

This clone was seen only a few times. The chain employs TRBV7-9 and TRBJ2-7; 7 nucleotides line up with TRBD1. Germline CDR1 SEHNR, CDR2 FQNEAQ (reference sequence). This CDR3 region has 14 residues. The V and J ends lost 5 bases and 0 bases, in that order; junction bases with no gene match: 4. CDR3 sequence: CASSPWDSSYEQYF. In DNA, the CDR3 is TGTGCCAGCAGCCCTTGGGACAGCTCCTACGAGCAGTACTTC.

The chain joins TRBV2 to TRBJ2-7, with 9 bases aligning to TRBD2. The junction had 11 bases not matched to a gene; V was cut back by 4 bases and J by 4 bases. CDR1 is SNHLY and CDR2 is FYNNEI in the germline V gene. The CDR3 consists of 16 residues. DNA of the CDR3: TGTGCCAGCAGTGCCCCGTTAGCGGGAGTTGGTTACGAGCAGTACTTC. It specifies CASSAPLAGVGYEQYF. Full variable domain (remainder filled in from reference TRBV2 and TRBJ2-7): EPEVTQTPSHQVTQMGQEVILRCVPISNHLYFYWYRQILGQKVEFLVSFYNNEISEKSEIFDDQFSVERPDGSNFTLKIRSTKLEDSAMYFCASSAPLAGVGYEQYFGPGTRLTVT.

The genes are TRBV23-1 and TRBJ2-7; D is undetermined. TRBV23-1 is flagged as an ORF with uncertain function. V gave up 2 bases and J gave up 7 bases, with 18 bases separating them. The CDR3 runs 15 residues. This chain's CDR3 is CASSQSSVGRMEQYF. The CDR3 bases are TGCGCCAGCAGTCAAAGTTCGGTGGGTAGGATGGAGCAGTACTTC.

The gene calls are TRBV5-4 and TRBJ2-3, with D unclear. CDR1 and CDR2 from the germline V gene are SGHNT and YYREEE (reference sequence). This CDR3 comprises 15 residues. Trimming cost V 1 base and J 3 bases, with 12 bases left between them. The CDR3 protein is CASSLIGVSTDTQYF. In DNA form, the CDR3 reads TGTGCCAGCAGCTTGATTGGTGTTTCAACAGATACGCAGTATTTT.

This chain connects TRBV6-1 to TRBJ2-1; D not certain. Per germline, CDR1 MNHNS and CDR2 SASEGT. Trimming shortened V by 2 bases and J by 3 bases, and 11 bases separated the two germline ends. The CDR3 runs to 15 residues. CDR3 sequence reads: CASSELEQSYNEQFF. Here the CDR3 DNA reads TGTGCCAGCAGTGAACTGGAACAGAGCTACAATGAGCAGTTCTTC.

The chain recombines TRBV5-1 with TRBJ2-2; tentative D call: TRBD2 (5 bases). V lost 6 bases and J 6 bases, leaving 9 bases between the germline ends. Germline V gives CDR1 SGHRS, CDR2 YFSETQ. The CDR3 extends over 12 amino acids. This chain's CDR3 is CASMRGPGELFF. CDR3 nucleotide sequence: TGCGCCAGCATGAGAGGGCCCGGGGAGCTGTTTTTT.

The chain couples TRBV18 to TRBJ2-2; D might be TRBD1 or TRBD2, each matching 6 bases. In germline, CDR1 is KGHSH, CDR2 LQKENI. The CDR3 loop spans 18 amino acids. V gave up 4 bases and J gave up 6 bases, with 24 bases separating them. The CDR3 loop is CASSHLRGEDEEPGELFF. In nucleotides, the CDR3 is TGTGCCAGCTCACACTTGAGGGGGGAGGATGAAGAGCCCGGGGAGCTGTTTTTT.

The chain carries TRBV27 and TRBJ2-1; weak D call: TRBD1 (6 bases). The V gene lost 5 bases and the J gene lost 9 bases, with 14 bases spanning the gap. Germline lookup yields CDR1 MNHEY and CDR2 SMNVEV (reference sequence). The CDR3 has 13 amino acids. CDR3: CASSLRGSGEQFF. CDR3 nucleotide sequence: TGTGCCAGCAGTCTAAGGGGGTCGGGTGAGCAGTTCTTC.

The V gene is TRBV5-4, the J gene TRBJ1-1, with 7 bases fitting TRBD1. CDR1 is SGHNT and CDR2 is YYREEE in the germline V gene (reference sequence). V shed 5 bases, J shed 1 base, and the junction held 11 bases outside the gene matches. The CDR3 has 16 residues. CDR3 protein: CASSWWTGNKNTEAFF. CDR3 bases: TGTGCCAGCAGTTGGTGGACAGGTAATAAGAACACTGAAGCTTTCTTT.

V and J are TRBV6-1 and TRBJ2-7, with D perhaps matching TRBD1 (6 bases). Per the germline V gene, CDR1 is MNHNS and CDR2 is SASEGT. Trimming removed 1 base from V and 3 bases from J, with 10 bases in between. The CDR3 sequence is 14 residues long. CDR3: CASSEEDSDYEQYF. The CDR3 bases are TGTGCCAGCAGTGAAGAGGACAGCGACTACGAGCAGTACTTC.

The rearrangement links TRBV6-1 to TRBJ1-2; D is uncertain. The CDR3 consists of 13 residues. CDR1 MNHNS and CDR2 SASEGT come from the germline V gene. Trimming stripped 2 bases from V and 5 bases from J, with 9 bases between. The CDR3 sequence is CASSEYSPYGYTF. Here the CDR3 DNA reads TGTGCCAGCAGTGAATACAGCCCATATGGCTACACCTTC.

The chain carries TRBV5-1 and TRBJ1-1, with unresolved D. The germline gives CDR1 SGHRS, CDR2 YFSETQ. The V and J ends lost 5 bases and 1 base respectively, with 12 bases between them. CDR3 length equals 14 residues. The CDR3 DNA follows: TGCGCCAGCAGTTATGCTAACGGGAACACTGAAGCTTTCTTT. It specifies CASSYANGNTEAFF.

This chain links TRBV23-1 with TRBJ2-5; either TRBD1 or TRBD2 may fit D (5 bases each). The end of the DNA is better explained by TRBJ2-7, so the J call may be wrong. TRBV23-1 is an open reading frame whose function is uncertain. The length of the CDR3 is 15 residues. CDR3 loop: CASRLHLGVSYEQYF. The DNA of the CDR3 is TGCGCCAGCAGACTCCATCTGGGGGTTTCCTACGAGCAGTACTTC.

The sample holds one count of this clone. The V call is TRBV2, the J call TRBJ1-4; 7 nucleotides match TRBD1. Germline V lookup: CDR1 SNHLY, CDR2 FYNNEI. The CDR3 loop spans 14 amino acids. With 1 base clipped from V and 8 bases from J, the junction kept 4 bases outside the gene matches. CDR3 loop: CASSEVQGGEKLFF. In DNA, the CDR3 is TGTGCCAGCAGTGAAGTTCAGGGGGGAGAAAAACTGTTTTTT.

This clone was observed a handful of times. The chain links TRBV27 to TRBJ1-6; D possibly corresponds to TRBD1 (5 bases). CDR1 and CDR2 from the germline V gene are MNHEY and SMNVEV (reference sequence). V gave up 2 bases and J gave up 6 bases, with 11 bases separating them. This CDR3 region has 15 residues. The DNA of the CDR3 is TGTGCCAGCAGTTTAGGACAAGGAGGTAATTCACCCCTCCACTTT. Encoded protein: CASSLGQGGNSPLHF.

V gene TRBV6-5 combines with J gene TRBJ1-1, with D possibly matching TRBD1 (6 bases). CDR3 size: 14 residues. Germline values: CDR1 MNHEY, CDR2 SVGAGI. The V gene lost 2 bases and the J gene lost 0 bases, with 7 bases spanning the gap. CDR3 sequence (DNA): TGTGCCAGCAGTTACACAGGGATGAACACTGAAGCTTTCTTT. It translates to CASSYTGMNTEAFF.

The CDR3 loop is CASSSLIRDGPLEAFF. For the CDR3, the DNA is TGTGCCAGCAGCTCTTTAATCCGGGACGGACCCCTCGAAGCTTTCTTT. The rearrangement links TRBV11-1 to TRBJ1-1; D possibly corresponds to TRBD1 (5 bases). The length of the CDR3 is 16 residues. The V end lost 4 bases, the J end lost 8 bases, and 23 bases lay between the germline ends. CDR1 and CDR2 (germline): SGHAT, FQDESV (reference sequence). Full variable domain (remainder filled in from reference TRBV11-1 and TRBJ1-1): EAEVAQSPRYKITEKSQAVAFWCDPISGHATLYWYRQILGQGPELLVQFQDESVVDDSQLPKDRFSAERLKGVDSTLKIQPAELGDSAMYLCASSSLIRDGPLEAFFGQGTRLTVV.

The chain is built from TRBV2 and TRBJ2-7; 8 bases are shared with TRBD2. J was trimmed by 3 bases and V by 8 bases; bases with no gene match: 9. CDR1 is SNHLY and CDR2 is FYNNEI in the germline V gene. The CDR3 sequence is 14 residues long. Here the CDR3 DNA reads TGTGCCAGCGGGATTGGGACTAGGGGCTACGAGCAGTACTTC. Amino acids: CASGIGTRGYEQYF.

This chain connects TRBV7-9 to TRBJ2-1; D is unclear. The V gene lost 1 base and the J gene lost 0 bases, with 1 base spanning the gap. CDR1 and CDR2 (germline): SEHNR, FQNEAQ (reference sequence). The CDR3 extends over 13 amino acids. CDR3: CASSLVSYNEQFF. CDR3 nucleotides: TGTGCCAGCAGCTTAGTCTCCTACAATGAGCAGTTCTTC.

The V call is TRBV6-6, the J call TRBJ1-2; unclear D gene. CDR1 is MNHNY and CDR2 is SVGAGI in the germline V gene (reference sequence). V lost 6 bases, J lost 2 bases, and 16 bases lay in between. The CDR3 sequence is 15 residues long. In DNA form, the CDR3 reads TGTGCCAGCAGGGAATGGGATCGTTGGAACTATGGCTACACCTTC. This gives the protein CASREWDRWNYGYTF.